The 13 T cell receptor beta chains reported below all come from one sample, sequenced in a study of shared clonotypes between healthy human individuals. Method: immunoSEQ multiplex PCR; TCRdb's copy keeps in-frame clones and lacks some. The sample yields approximately 1.9 million clones, around 95% seen once. Naive CD8 cells comprised CD45RO-negative, CCR7-positively selected cells, excluding terminally differentiated effector memory CD45RA+ cells. The sample taken for sequencing was naive CD8+ T cells from PBMCs. Receptors were obtained from a man younger than 35 in good health. Some clones in this sample may be carry-over from other donors' samples.

A note on this clone: Other DNA sequences in this specimen translate into the identical CDR3. The chain employs TRBV27 and TRBJ1-3, with no clear D. Germline-derived CDR1 and CDR2 are MNHEY and SMNVEV (reference sequence). CDR3 length: 14 amino acids. The ends were cut back, 2 bases at V and 1 base at J, with 6 bases in the middle. The CDR3: CASSLGGSGNTIYF. For the CDR3, the DNA is TGTGCCAGCAGTTTAGGTGGGTCTGGAAACACCATATATTTT.

This chain uses TRBV30 with TRBJ1-1; D is possibly TRBD1 (6 bases). In germline, CDR1 is GTSNPN, CDR2 SVGIG (reference sequence). The V and J ends lost 5 bases and 3 bases respectively, with 19 bases between them. The CDR3 spans 15 residues. The CDR3 spells CAWFVSRGAYTEAFF. CDR3 DNA sequence: TGTGCCTGGTTTGTTAGCAGGGGAGCGTACACTGAAGCTTTCTTT.

CDR3 bases: TGTGCCAGCAGCGACCGGACTAGCGGGCCTTACTCTGGGGCCAACGTCCTGACTTTC. This codes for CASSDRTSGPYSGANVLTF. This chain uses TRBV7-9 with TRBJ2-6; TRBD2 agrees at 11 bases. Germline V gene sequence: CDR1 SEHNR, CDR2 FQNEAQ (reference sequence). The V segment lost 5 bases and the J segment 0 bases; nucleotides outside the gene matches: 9. The CDR3 is 19 residues long. Using reference TRBV7-9 and TRBJ2-6 for the parts outside the CDR3, the full variable domain is DTGVSQNPRHKITKRGQNVTFRCDPISEHNRLYWYRQTLGQGPEFLTYFQNEAQLEKSRLLSDRFSAERPKGSFSTLEIQRTEQGDSAMYLCASSDRTSGPYSGANVLTFGAGSRLTVL.

The table lists this clone with a count of one. This chain connects TRBV7-9 to TRBJ2-3; 7 bases match TRBD1. The germline V gene has CDR1 SEHNR and CDR2 FQNEAQ (reference sequence). The trim removed 3 bases at V and 7 bases at J, leaving 7 bases unmatched. The length of the CDR3 is 14 residues. CDR3 sequence (DNA): TGTGCCAGCAGCTTCGCACAGGGGCAATATACGCAGTATTTT. Amino acids: CASSFAQGQYTQYF.

The rearrangement uses TRBV11-2 and TRBJ2-7; D remains unclear. Trimming removed 6 bases from V and 3 bases from J, with 9 bases in between. This CDR3 contains 12 residues. CDR1 is SGHAT and CDR2 is FQNNGV in the germline V gene. This chain's CDR3 is CASSRNVYEQYF. In nucleotides, the CDR3 is TGTGCCAGCAGTCGGAATGTCTACGAGCAGTACTTC.

On this clone: The identical CDR3 is also encoded by other nucleotide sequences in the sample. The V call is TRBV10-3, the J call TRBJ1-1, with D unclear. The germline CDR1 and CDR2 sequences are ENHRY and SYGVKD. V was clipped by 2 bases and J by 4 bases, with 5 bases between them. The CDR3 consists of 12 residues. In nucleotides, the CDR3 is TGTGCCATCAGTGAGGGAGGCACTGAAGCTTTCTTT. Translating it yields CAISEGGTEAFF.

The chain links TRBV13 to TRBJ1-2; 8 positions agree with TRBD1. J was trimmed by 6 bases and V by 0 bases; bases with no gene match: 6. The germline gives CDR1 PRHDT, CDR2 FYEKMQ (reference sequence). The CDR3 consists of 15 residues. CDR3 nucleotides: TGTGCCAGCAGCTTAGGCCGAGGACAGGGTCATGGCTACACCTTC. It encodes CASSLGRGQGHGYTF. The entire variable domain, with the rest obtained from reference TRBV13 and TRBJ1-2, is as follows: AAGVIQSPRHLIKEKRETATLKCYPIPRHDTVYWYQQGPGQDPQFLISFYEKMQSDKGSIPDRFSAQQFSDYHSELNMSSLELGDSALYFCASSLGRGQGHGYTFGSGTRLTVV.

The CDR3 is CSVFSGDEQYF. The CDR3 DNA follows: TGCAGCGTTTTTTCGGGGGACGAGCAGTACTTC. The chain has TRBV29-1 and TRBJ2-7; tentative D call: TRBD2 (6 bases). Germline CDR1 and CDR2: SQVTM and ANQGSEA. This CDR3 is 11 amino acids long. Trimming left V 5 bases short and J 5 bases short, with 10 bases between.

Worth noting for this clone: The same CDR3 is also encoded by other DNA sequences in this sample. The chain uses TRBV28 and TRBJ1-4; D gene unclear. CDR1 MDHEN and CDR2 SYDVKM come from the germline V gene. The CDR3 covers 14 residues. Trimming took off 2 bases at V and 2 bases at J, with 6 bases between the two ends. The CDR3 DNA reads as TGTGCCAGCAGTTTAAGAGGGACTAATGAAAAACTGTTTTTT. Translation gives CASSLRGTNEKLFF. Looking up the rest from reference TRBV28 and TRBJ1-4 gives the full variable domain: DVKVTQSSRYLVKRTGEKVFLECVQDMDHENMFWYRQDPGLGLRLIYFSYDVKMKEKGDIPEGYSVSREKKERFSLILESASTNQTSMYLCASSLRGTNEKLFFGSGTQLSVL.

The chain carries TRBV6-5 and TRBJ2-1; D is ambiguous. The V and J ends lost 0 bases and 5 bases respectively, with 5 bases between them. Germline V gene lookup returns CDR1 MNHEY and CDR2 SVGAGI. The CDR3 has 13 amino acids. CDR3 protein: CASSYSTNNEQFF. As DNA, the CDR3 is TGTGCCAGCAGTTACTCGACGAACAATGAGCAGTTCTTC.

This chain connects TRBV15 to TRBJ2-7; 11 bases line up with TRBD2. J was trimmed by 5 bases and V by 3 bases; bases with no gene match: 15. There are 18 residues in the CDR3. Per the germline V gene, CDR1 is LNHNV and CDR2 is YYDKDF (reference sequence). The CDR3 loop reads CATSRQTAGLADSNEQYF. The DNA for the CDR3 is TGTGCCACCAGCAGGCAAACCGCGGGACTAGCGGATTCTAACGAGCAGTACTTC.

The chain couples TRBV7-3 to TRBJ2-1, with 9 bases matching TRBD2. CDR3 length: 17 amino acids. The V gene end was trimmed by 1 base and the J gene end by 7 bases; junction bases not matched to a gene: 11. Germline V CDR1 and CDR2: SGHTA, FQGTGA. CDR3 bases: TGTGCCAGCAGCTTAAACGCGGGAGGGCCTCTGGGGAATGAGCAGTTCTTC. Encoded protein: CASSLNAGGPLGNEQFF.

The CDR3 loop reads CASSGVGVSGANVLTF. As DNA, the CDR3 is TGTGCCAGCAGCGGGGTAGGGGTCTCTGGGGCCAACGTCCTGACTTTC. V and J are TRBV27 and TRBJ2-6; D may be TRBD1 or TRBD2 (5 bases each). This CDR3 region has 16 residues. The V end lost 6 bases, the J end lost 0 bases, and 12 bases lay between the germline ends. Germline V gene data show CDR1 as MNHEY and CDR2 as SMNVEV (reference sequence).